The 10 T cell receptor beta chains below were found in one sample sequenced in a study of CD8 T cells in Susac syndrome. Reverse transcription of roughly 0.5 to 1 ug RNA used random hexamers. TCRdb ran MiXCR on the immunoSEQ multiplex PCR reads and lists one entry per CDR3 protein. The repertoire has approximately 76,000 distinct CDR3 sequences, about 95% of them found once; the top ten carry 0.3% to 0.4%. Sequencing used CD8+ T cells from PBMCs. The source of these receptors is a human donor with multiple sclerosis.

CDR3 protein: CASSSGGGGEQETQYF. CDR3 DNA sequence: TGTGCCAGCAGCTCCGGCGGGGGAGGGGAGCAAGAGACCCAGTACTTC. The chain couples TRBV4-2 to TRBJ2-5, with 7 bases matching TRBD2. The CDR3 totals 16 residues. Germline assignment: CDR1 LGHNA and CDR2 YNFKEQ. V shed 5 bases, J shed 2 bases, and the junction held 11 bases outside the gene matches.

The rearrangement uses TRBV19 and TRBJ2-2; D is perhaps TRBD2 (5 bases). Germline lookup yields CDR1 LNHDA and CDR2 SQIVND (reference sequence). The V end was cut by 5 bases, the J end by 1 base, with 8 bases between. CDR3 length: 14 amino acids. In DNA, the CDR3 is TGTGCCAGTAGTTCGGCGGGGAACACCGGGGAGCTGTTTTTT. Protein sequence: CASSSAGNTGELFF.

The chain is built from TRBV6-5 and TRBJ2-7; weak D call: TRBD1 (6 bases). CDR3 length equals 14 residues. Per the germline V gene, CDR1 is MNHEY and CDR2 is SVGAGI. V lost 5 bases to trimming and J lost 6 bases, with 17 bases between them. CDR3 DNA: TGTGCCAGCAGTGACCCAGGACAGCTCGGCGAGCAGTACTTC. It translates to CASSDPGQLGEQYF.

This chain connects TRBV13 to TRBJ2-5; D gene uncertain. CDR1 is PRHDT and CDR2 is FYEKMQ in the germline V gene (reference sequence). Trimming removed 0 bases at V and 1 base at J, with 6 bases between. The CDR3 is 14 residues long. The CDR3 bases are TGTGCCAGCAGCTTAGGGAGAGGCCAAGAGACCCAGTACTTC. Translated: CASSLGRGQETQYF.

The table lists this clonotype with a few counts. The genes are TRBV6-5 and TRBJ1-2; no clear D. Looked up from germline, CDR1 is MNHEY and CDR2 is SVGAGI. V lost 3 bases, J lost 4 bases, and 9 bases lay in between. The CDR3 spans 13 residues. CDR3 in amino acids: CASSYREIYGYTF. The CDR3 DNA is TGTGCCAGCAGTTATCGCGAAATCTATGGCTACACCTTC.

The chain has TRBV2 and TRBJ2-7; 7 positions match TRBD2. With V trimmed by 9 bases and J by 7 bases, 18 bases remained unmatched. Germline V lookup: CDR1 SNHLY, CDR2 FYNNEI. The CDR3 length is 15 residues. The CDR3 coding sequence is TGTGCCAGTAGCTGGGGGGGTGAAAGGGCAGCGGAGCAGTACTTC. It codes for CASSWGGERAAEQYF.

The V and J genes are TRBV7-2 and TRBJ1-2; D is undetermined. V was pared by 0 bases and J by 4 bases, with 12 bases between. CDR1 and CDR2 (germline): SGHTA, FQGNSA. The CDR3 has 15 residues. This CDR3 reads CASSLARGFLYGYTF. The CDR3 region has the DNA TGTGCCAGCAGCTTAGCGAGAGGGTTCCTCTATGGCTACACCTTC.

This clonotype was counted between two and nine times. This sequence joins TRBV27 and TRBJ1-5; D ambiguous. Germline V gene data show CDR1 as MNHEY and CDR2 as SMNVEV (reference sequence). This CDR3 has 9 residues. Deletions cut 8 bases from V and 10 bases from J, with 6 bases between. The CDR3 nucleotides are TGTGCCAGCGGAGAACCCCAGCATTTT. It is translated as CASGEPQHF.

The chain couples TRBV30 to TRBJ2-1, with D maybe TRBD1 (6 bases). Germline CDR1 and CDR2: GTSNPN and SVGIG (reference sequence). The CDR3 length is 15 residues. V lost 1 base and J 2 bases, leaving 12 bases between the germline ends. The CDR3 DNA sequence: TGTGCCTGGAGTGCCCGGGACACTCCCTACAATGAGCAGTTCTTC. It codes for CAWSARDTPYNEQFF.

The V call is TRBV11-2, the J call TRBJ1-1, with unresolved D. Per the germline V gene, CDR1 is SGHAT and CDR2 is FQNNGV. This CDR3 region has 15 residues. V was trimmed by 0 bases and J by 1 base, leaving 9 bases between them. The CDR3, as DNA: TGTGCCAGCAGCTTAGATCTGGGTAAGAACACTGAAGCTTTCTTT. Translated: CASSLDLGKNTEAFF.